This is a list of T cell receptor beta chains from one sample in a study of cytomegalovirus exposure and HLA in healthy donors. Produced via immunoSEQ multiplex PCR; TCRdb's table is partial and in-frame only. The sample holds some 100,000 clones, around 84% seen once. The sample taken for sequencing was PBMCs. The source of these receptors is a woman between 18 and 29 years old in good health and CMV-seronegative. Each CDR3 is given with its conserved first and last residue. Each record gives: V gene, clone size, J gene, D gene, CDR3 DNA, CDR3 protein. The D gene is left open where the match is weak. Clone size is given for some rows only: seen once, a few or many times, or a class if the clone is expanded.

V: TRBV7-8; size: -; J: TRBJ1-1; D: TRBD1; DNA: TGTGCCAGCAGCTTTTCGGGACAGGGAGGCCACAAGAACACTGAAGCTTTCTTT; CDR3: CASSFSGQGGHKNTEAFF
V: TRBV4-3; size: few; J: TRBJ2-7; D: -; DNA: TGCGCCAGCAGCCAAGATAGGGCGAGGAGCGGGCGGCACTACGAGCAGTACTTC; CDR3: CASSQDRARSGRHYEQYF
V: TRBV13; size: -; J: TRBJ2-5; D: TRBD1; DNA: TGTGCCAGCAGCTCGAATCAACAGGGGGGAGGAGAGACCCAGTACTTC; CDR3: CASSSNQQGGGETQYF
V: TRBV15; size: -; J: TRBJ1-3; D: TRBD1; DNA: TGTGCCACCAGGGGGACAGCTTCTGGAAACACCATATATTTT; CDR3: CATRGTASGNTIYF
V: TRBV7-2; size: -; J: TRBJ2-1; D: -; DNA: TGTGCCAGCAGCCGCAAACAGGGGGGGCAAGGCAATGAGCAGTTCTTC; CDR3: CASSRKQGGQGNEQFF
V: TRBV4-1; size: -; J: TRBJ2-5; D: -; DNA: TGCGCCAGCAGCCAAATCCGAGGGGAGACCCAGTACTTC; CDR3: CASSQIRGETQYF
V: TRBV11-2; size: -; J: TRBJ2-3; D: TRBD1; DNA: TGTGCCAGCAGCTTAGGCAGGGGGATTGGCGCAGATACGCAGTATTTT; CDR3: CASSLGRGIGADTQYF
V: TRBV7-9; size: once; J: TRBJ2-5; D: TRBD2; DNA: TGTGCCAGCAGCTGGGCTAGCGGGCAAGAGACCCAGTACTTC; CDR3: CASSWASGQETQYF
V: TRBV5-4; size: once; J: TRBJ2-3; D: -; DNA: TGTGCCAGCAGCTCTCCGGGTTTCAGCACAGATACGCAGTATTTT; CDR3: CASSSPGFSTDTQYF
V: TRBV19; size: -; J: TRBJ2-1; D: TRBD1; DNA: TGTGCCAGTCAAGGGGGGACAGGGGTCCCCAATGAGCAGTTCTTC; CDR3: CASQGGTGVPNEQFF
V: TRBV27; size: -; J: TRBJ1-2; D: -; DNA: TGTGCCAGCAGCCCTCAGGGCCCCCATGGCTACACCTTC; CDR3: CASSPQGPHGYTF
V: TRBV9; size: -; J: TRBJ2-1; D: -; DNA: TGTGCCAGCAGCGTAGCTTTGAGGGATGAGCAGTTCTTC; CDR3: CASSVALRDEQFF
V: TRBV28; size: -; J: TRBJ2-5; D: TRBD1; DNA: TGTGCCAGCAGTCGGGGGGACAGGGCGGGGACAGTTTCAGAGACCCAGTACTTC; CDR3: CASSRGDRAGTVSETQYF
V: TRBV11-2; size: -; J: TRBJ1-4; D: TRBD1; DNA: TGTGCCAGCAGCCCCGGGACAGCTGCAACTAATGAAAAACTGTTTTTT; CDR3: CASSPGTAATNEKLFF
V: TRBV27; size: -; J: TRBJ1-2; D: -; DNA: TGTGCCAGCAGTCCCCCAGGGTTTGGCGGCTACACCTTC; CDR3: CASSPPGFGGYTF
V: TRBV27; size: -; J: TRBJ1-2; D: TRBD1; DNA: TGTGCCAGCAGTTCAGGGACAGGAGGCCTTTCTGGCTACACCTTC; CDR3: CASSSGTGGLSGYTF
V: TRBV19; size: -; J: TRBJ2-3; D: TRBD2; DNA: TGTGCCAGTAGTATAACCTGGCTTTTGGGTAGCGGGGGGGCCCCAGATACGCAGTATTTT; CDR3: CASSITWLLGSGGAPDTQYF
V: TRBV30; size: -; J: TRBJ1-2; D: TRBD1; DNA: TGTGCCTGGGGGAAAACAGGGGAAAACTATGGCTACACCTTC; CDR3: CAWGKTGENYGYTF
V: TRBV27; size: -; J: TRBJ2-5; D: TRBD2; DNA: TGTGCCAGCCGAGGGTTGGGACTAGCGGGGGAAGAGACCCAGTACTTC; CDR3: CASRGLGLAGEETQYF
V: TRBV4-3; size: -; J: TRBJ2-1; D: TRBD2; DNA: TGCGCCAGCAGCCAAGATTCTAGCGGGGGCGACAATGAGCAGTTCTTC; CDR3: CASSQDSSGGDNEQFF
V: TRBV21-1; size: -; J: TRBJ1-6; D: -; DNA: TGTGCCAGCAGCAAAGCAAACGGGTGTTCACCCCTCCACTTT; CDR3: CASSKANGCSPLHF
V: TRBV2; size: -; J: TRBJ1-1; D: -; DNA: TGTGCCAGCAGTGGGGCCGGATTTGAAGCTTTCTTT; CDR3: CASSGAGFEAFF
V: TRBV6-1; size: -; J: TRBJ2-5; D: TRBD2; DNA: TGTGCCAGCACCCTTCTAGCGGGCGCCCAAGAGACCCAGTACTTC; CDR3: CASTLLAGAQETQYF
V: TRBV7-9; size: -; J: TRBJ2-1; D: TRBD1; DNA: TGTGCCAGCAGCTTACTCACGGGGACAGAATACTACAATGAGCAGTTCTTC; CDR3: CASSLLTGTEYYNEQFF
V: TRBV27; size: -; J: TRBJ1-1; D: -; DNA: TGTGCCAGCAGTTCCGGGGCCAGGGGTACTGAAGCTTTCTTT; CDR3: CASSSGARGTEAFF
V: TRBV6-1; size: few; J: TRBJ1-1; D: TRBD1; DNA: TGTGCCAGCGACGACAGGGGACTAATGGTAGCTTTCTTT; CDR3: CASDDRGLMVAFF
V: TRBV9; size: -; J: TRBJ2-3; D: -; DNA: TGTGCCAGCAGCGTAGCTACTTTGACAGTAGATACGCAGTATTTT; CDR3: CASSVATLTVDTQYF
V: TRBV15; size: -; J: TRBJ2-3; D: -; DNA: TGTGCCACCAGGGGAACGGGAGCCGATACGCAGTATTTT; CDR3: CATRGTGADTQYF
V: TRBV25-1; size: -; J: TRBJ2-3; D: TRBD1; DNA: TGTGCCAGCAGCAGACAGGGGGCGCGGGGGACAGATACGCAGTATTTT; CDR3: CASSRQGARGTDTQYF
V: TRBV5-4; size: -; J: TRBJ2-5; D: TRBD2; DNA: TGTGCCGGCGGGGGAGCAGAAGAGACCCAGTACTTC; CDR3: CAGGGAEETQYF
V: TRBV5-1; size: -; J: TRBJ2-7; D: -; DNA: TGCGCCAGCAGCTTGGATGCGGGAAGTAACATATACGAGCAGTACTTC; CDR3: CASSLDAGSNIYEQYF
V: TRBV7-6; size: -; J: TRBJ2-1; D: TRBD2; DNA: TGTGCCAGCAGCCGCAGAGGGGGGCGGGGGGGGAATGAGCAGTTCTTC; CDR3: CASSRRGGRGGNEQFF